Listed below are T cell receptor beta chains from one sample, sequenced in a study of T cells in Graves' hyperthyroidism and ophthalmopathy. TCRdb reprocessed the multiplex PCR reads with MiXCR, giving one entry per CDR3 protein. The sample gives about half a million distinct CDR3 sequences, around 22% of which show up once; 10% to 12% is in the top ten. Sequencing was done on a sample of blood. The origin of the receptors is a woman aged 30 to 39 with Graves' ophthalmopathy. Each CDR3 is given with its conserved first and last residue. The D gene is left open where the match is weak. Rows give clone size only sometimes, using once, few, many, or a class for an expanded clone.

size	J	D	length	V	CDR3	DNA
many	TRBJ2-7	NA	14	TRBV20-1	CSARGGRTSYEQYF	TGCAGTGCTAGAGGAGGGCGAACTTCCTACGAGCAGTACTTC
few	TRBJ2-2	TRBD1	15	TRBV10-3	CAAYRGQGDTGELFF	TGTGCCGCTTACAGGGGGCAAGGAGACACCGGGGAGCTGTTTTTT
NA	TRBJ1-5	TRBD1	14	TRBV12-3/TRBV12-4	CASSWDQGAQPQHF	TGTGCCAGCAGTTGGGATCAGGGGGCTCAGCCCCAGCATTTT
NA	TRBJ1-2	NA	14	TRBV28	CASSSRGLRDGYTF	TGTGCCAGCAGTTCCAGAGGCTTGCGGGATGGCTACACCTTC
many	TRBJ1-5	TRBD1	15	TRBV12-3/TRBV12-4	CASSYGTGTYQPQHF	TGTGCCAGCAGTTATGGGACAGGGACGTATCAGCCCCAGCATTTT
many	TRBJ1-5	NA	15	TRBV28	CASSLQGGPGQPQHF	TGTGCCAGCAGTTTACAGGGAGGCCCAGGACAGCCCCAGCATTTT
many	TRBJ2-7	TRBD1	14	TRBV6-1	CASSEEGALYEQYF	TGTGCCAGCAGTGAAGAGGGGGCCCTGTACGAGCAGTACTTC
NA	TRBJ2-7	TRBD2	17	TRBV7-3	CASSLWAPSGTTNEQYF	TGTGCCAGCAGCTTATGGGCACCTAGCGGGACTACCAATGAGCAGTACTTC
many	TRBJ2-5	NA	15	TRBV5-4	CASSPEPATQETQYF	TGTGCCAGCAGCCCAGAGCCAGCTACTCAAGAGACCCAGTACTTC
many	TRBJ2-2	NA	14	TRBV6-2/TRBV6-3	CASDQDWGTGELFF	TGTGCCAGCGATCAGGATTGGGGGACCGGGGAGCTGTTTTTT
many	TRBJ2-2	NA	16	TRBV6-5	CASSYSGFANTGELFF	TGTGCCAGCAGTTACTCGGGATTCGCGAACACCGGGGAGCTGTTTTTT
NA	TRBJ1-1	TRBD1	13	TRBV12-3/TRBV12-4	CASSSDRGTLTIF	TGTGCCAGCAGCAGCGACAGGGGAACACTGACGATATTT
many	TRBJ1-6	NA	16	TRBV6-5	CASSSPKRGLGAPLHF	TGTGCCAGCAGTTCCCCAAAGCGGGGTTTGGGGGCACCCCTCCACTTT
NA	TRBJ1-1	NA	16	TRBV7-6	CASSPGTALANTEAFF	TGTGCCAGCAGCCCTGGGACGGCACTGGCGAACACTGAAGCTTTCTTT
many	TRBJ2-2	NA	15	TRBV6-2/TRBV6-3	CASRTPRGPSGELFF	TGTGCCAGCAGAACCCCCCGAGGCCCCAGCGGGGAGCTGTTTTTT
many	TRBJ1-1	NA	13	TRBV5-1	CASSLAGNTEAFF	TGTGCCAGCAGTTTAGCGGGGAACACTGAAGCTTTCTTT
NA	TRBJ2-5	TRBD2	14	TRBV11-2	CASSPGRAVETQYF	TGTGCCAGCAGCCCCGGGAGGGCTGTTGAGACCCAGTACTTC
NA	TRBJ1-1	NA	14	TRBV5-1	CASSFDLPNTEAFF	TGCGCCAGCAGCTTTGACCTCCCCAACACTGAAGCTTTCTTT
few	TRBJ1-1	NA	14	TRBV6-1	CASSEAKGGAEAFF	TGTGCCAGCAGTGAAGCAAAAGGTGGGGCTGAAGCTTTCTTT
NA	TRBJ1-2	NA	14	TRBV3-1	CASSQEAFNYGYTF	TGTGCCAGCAGCCAAGAGGCGTTTAACTATGGCTACACCTTC
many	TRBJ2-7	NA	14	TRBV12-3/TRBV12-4	CASRDSSDAYEQYF	TGTGCCAGCAGGGACAGTTCAGACGCCTACGAGCAGTACTTC
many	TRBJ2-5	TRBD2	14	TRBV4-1	CASSQEGLAKTQYF	TGCGCCAGCAGCCAAGAGGGACTAGCGAAGACCCAGTACTTC